What follows are 27 T cell receptor beta chains derived from one specimen sequenced in a study of spatial heterogeneity in lung cancer. Noted time point: sample taken at primary tumor resection. Via MiXCR, TCRdb re-called the 5' RACE reads, giving one row per CDR3 protein. Among 870 or so distinct CDR3 sequences listed, around 38% were seen once. The sequences come from normal lung tissue next to the tumor, collected at surgery. Source of these receptors: a male donor with early-stage non-small cell lung cancer.

By its share, this clonotype is medium-sized (0.01 to 0.1%). The library was designed around alpha chains, so this beta chain is a stray read whose abundance carries little weight. The V gene is TRBV7-9, the J gene TRBJ2-7, with D tentatively TRBD1 (6 bases). The length of the CDR3 is 16 residues. V lost 0 bases and J lost 1, with 13 bases in between. The germline CDR1 and CDR2 sequences are SEHNR and FQNEAQ (reference sequence). The CDR3 sequence: CASSLAQVQGSYEQYF. The CDR3 nucleotides are TGTGCCAGCAGCTTAGCCCAGGTACAGGGTTCCTACGAGCAGTACTTC. The variable domain in full, completed from reference TRBV7-9 and TRBJ2-7, reads DTGVSQNPRHKITKRGQNVTFRCDPISEHNRLYWYRQTLGQGPEFLTYFQNEAQLEKSRLLSDRFSAERPKGSFSTLEIQRTEQGDSAMYLCASSLAQVQGSYEQYFGPGTRLTVT.

A word on this clonotype: In a library made to pick up alpha chains, this beta chain is a stray read with a size that means little. The rearrangement links TRBV7-8 to TRBJ2-3, with a tentative D call TRBD2 (5 bases). Germline CDR1 and CDR2: SGHVS and FQNEAQ. The CDR3 has 16 amino acids. Trimming took 0 bases from V and 0 from J, leaving 10 bases between them. The DNA of the CDR3 is TGTGCCAGCAGCTTAGCGTGGAGGAGAAGCACAGATACGCAGTATTTT. Amino acids: CASSLAWRRSTDTQYF.

This clonotype occurred a few times. This beta chain appears as a stray read in a library generated for alpha chains; its size is not informative. CDR3 sequence (DNA): TGTGCCAGCAGCTTAACCCCGGGACTAGCGGACAAAGAGACCCAGTACTTC. Its protein product is CASSLTPGLADKETQYF. The chain combines TRBV7-8 with TRBJ2-5, with 11 bases lining up with TRBD2. The V gene's germline CDR1 is SGHVS and CDR2 FQNEAQ. The CDR3 has 17 residues. With 2 bases clipped from V and 3 bases from J, the junction kept 8 bases outside the gene matches.

This clonotype is judged large. Because this beta chain is a stray read in a library intended to capture alpha chains, its abundance should not be given much weight. The chain recombines TRBV23-1 with TRBJ2-3; TRBD2 is a possible D gene (6 bases). TRBV23-1 is annotated as an ORF whose role is uncertain. The V and J ends lost 8 bases and 3 bases respectively, with 12 bases between them. The CDR3 totals 13 residues. CDR3 residues: CASRCGVTDTQYF. The CDR3, as DNA: TGCGCCAGCCGGTGCGGGGTTACAGATACGCAGTATTTT.

This clonotype has just a few counts. This beta chain slipped into a library made for alpha chains as a stray read, so its size is not meaningful. The chain employs TRBV11-2 and TRBJ2-1; D uncertain. This CDR3 has 11 amino acids. From germline, CDR1 is SGHAT and CDR2 FQNNGV. Trimming left V 5 bases short and J 4 bases short, with 3 bases between. CDR3 coding DNA: TGTGCCAGCAGCCCGTACAATGAGCAGTTCTTC. Its protein is CASSPYNEQFF.

By its share, this clonotype is medium-sized. This beta chain is off target for a library built for alpha chains, so its abundance means little. The CDR3 region has the DNA TGCAGTGCTAGAGACCCCGGAACCGGGGAGCTGTTTTTT. It codes for CSARDPGTGELFF. The chain is built from TRBV20-1 and TRBJ2-2; D uncertain. Looked up from germline, CDR1 is DFQATT and CDR2 is SNEGSKA (reference sequence). The CDR3 spans 13 residues. V was trimmed by 0 bases and J by 5 bases, leaving 7 bases between them.

This clonotype is hyperexpanded. For a library built for alpha chains, this beta chain is a stray read; little rests on its size. The rearrangement links TRBV11-1 to TRBJ2-4, with 7 positions matching TRBD2. V lost 1 base and J lost 6; bases outside the gene matches: 0. The CDR3 length is 13 residues. Germline values: CDR1 SGHAT, CDR2 FQDESV (reference sequence). The CDR3 sequence is CASSLGGRNIQYF. The DNA for the CDR3 is TGTGCCAGCAGCTTAGGCGGGAGAAACATTCAGTACTTC. Full variable domain (remainder filled in from reference TRBV11-1 and TRBJ2-4): EAEVAQSPRYKITEKSQAVAFWCDPISGHATLYWYRQILGQGPELLVQFQDESVVDDSQLPKDRFSAERLKGVDSTLKIQPAELGDSAMYLCASSLGGRNIQYFGAGTRLSVL.

In its sample, this clonotype was seen a few times. This beta chain slipped into a library made for alpha chains as a stray read, so its size is not meaningful. V gene TRBV7-9 combines with J gene TRBJ2-5, with D uncertain. The CDR3 runs 13 residues. Trimming removed 4 bases at V and 3 bases at J, with 9 bases between. Germline assignment: CDR1 SEHNR and CDR2 FQNEAQ (reference sequence). The DNA for the CDR3 is TGTGCCAGCAGCTCGCCAACAGAAGAGACCCAGTACTTC. It yields the protein CASSSPTEETQYF.

Concerning this clonotype: This beta chain represents an off-target read in a library built for alpha chains; its size is of limited meaning. The V and J genes are TRBV19 and TRBJ2-3; 9 nucleotides match TRBD2. The length of the CDR3 is 15 residues. The germline V gene encodes CDR1 LNHDA and CDR2 SQIVND (reference sequence). The junction had 10 bases not matched to a gene; V was cut back by 7 bases and J by 5 bases. The CDR3 DNA is TGTGCCAGTACTCATAGCGGGAGCGGGGAAGATACGCAGTATTTT. Translated, it gives CASTHSGSGEDTQYF.

This clonotype qualifies as large. This beta chain represents an off-target read in a library built for alpha chains; its size is of limited meaning. V gene TRBV3-1 combines with J gene TRBJ2-1; 12 bases are shared with TRBD2. V gave up 4 bases and J gave up 9 bases; unmatched junction bases: 7. This CDR3 contains 15 residues. Germline values: CDR1 LGHDT, CDR2 YNNKEL (reference sequence). The CDR3 DNA is TGTGCCAGCAGCCTTACGACTAGCGGGAGTGGTGAGCAGTTCTTC. Residues: CASSLTTSGSGEQFF.

This clonotype is medium-sized. The library was built for alpha chains, so this beta chain is an off-target read and its size means little. The chain combines TRBV7-4 with TRBJ2-2, with a possible D match to TRBD2 (6 bases). From germline, CDR1 is SGHVT and CDR2 SQSDAQ. CDR3 size: 15 residues. Between the trimmed V and J ends, which lost 0 bases and 6 bases, there was a span of 11 bases. As DNA, the CDR3 is TGTGCCAGCAGCTTAGCTAGCGGAGTGGCCGGGGAGCTGTTTTTT. This gives the protein CASSLASGVAGELFF.

This clonotype ranks as large (0.1 to 1%). In a library made to pick up alpha chains, this beta chain is a stray read with a size that means little. The chain combines TRBV21-1 with TRBJ2-4; the table's D gene call, TRBD2, was not cross checked with the DNA. TRBV21-1 is an annotated pseudogene. The CDR3 contains 16 residues. This CDR3 is CASSRLAGGAKNIQYF. CDR3 nucleotides: TGTGCCAGCAGCAGGCTAGCGGGAGGAGCCAAAAACATTCAGTACTTC.

This clonotype showed up just a few times. This beta chain is an off-target read within a library intended for alpha chains, so its frequency means little. V gene TRBV5-1 combines with J gene TRBJ2-5; D gene ambiguous. Trimming took 0 bases from V and 5 from J, leaving 11 bases between them. CDR1 is SGHRS and CDR2 is YFSETQ in the germline V gene. This CDR3 is 14 amino acids long. The CDR3 DNA reads as TGCGCCAGCAGCTTGGGATCGTCGGCGGAGACCCAGTACTTC. The encoded protein is CASSLGSSAETQYF.

By sample share, this clonotype is medium-sized. This beta chain came through as a stray read in a library set up for alpha chains, and its size says little. The rearrangement joins TRBV5-1 to TRBJ2-1; 7 positions match TRBD1. Germline values: CDR1 SGHRS, CDR2 YFSETQ. The V segment lost 2 bases and the J segment 3 bases; nucleotides outside the gene matches: 8. There are 16 residues in the CDR3. The chain's CDR3 is CASSFKTGDSYNEQFF. CDR3 DNA: TGCGCCAGCAGCTTCAAAACCGGGGACAGCTACAATGAGCAGTTCTTC.

This clonotype has only a few counts. The size of this beta chain means little, since it is a stray read in a library made for alpha chains. V and J are TRBV6-5 and TRBJ2-7; 8 bases map to TRBD2. The V and J ends lost 2 bases and 4 bases, in that order; junction bases with no gene match: 4. Germline values: CDR1 MNHEY, CDR2 SVGAGI. The CDR3 is 14 amino acids. The CDR3 DNA reads TGTGCCAGCAGTTACAGCGGGGGCGGTTACGAGCAGTACTTC. Translation gives CASSYSGGGYEQYF.

Within the sample, this clonotype is large. This beta chain appears as a stray read in a library generated for alpha chains; its size is not informative. V gene TRBV5-1 combines with J gene TRBJ1-2; D is undetermined. The CDR3 is 15 amino acids. Trimming shortened V by 0 bases and J by 6 bases, and 15 bases separated the two germline ends. Germline V gene sequence: CDR1 SGHRS, CDR2 YFSETQ. The CDR3 region is CASSLGLGEGNGYTF. CDR3 DNA: TGCGCCAGCAGCTTGGGTCTGGGAGAAGGAAATGGCTACACCTTC. The variable domain in full, completed from reference TRBV5-1 and TRBJ1-2, reads KAGVTQTPRYLIKTRGQQVTLSCSPISGHRSVSWYQQTPGQGLQFLFEYFSETQRNKGNFPGRFSGRQFSNSRSEMNVSTLELGDSALYLCASSLGLGEGNGYTFGSGTRLTVV.

In its sample, this clonotype was seen a few times. As an off-target read in a library built for alpha chains, this beta chain has a frequency of little significance. The rearrangement links TRBV29-1 to TRBJ2-1; D unresolved. With 4 bases removed from V and 7 bases from J, the gap between germline ends came to 8 bases. The CDR3 covers 11 residues. Germline V gene sequence: CDR1 SQVTM, CDR2 ANQGSEA. CDR3 residues: CSVAVLNEQFF. The CDR3 DNA reads as TGCAGCGTTGCGGTACTAAATGAGCAGTTCTTC.

Concerning this clonotype: This beta chain is off target for a library built for alpha chains, so its abundance means little. The V gene is TRBV5-1, the J gene TRBJ2-5; 9 bases are shared with TRBD2. This CDR3 is built from 14 residues. The V gene end was trimmed by 4 bases and the J gene end by 2 bases; junction bases not matched to a gene: 3. Germline CDR1 and CDR2: SGHRS and YFSETQ. The CDR3 sequence is CASSRLAEQETQYF. The DNA for the CDR3 is TGCGCCAGCAGCCGACTAGCGGAACAAGAGACCCAGTACTTC.

Concerning this clonotype: A library prepared for alpha chains yielded this beta chain as an off-target read; its size is of little meaning. This sequence joins TRBV4-1 and TRBJ2-7; D remains ambiguous. This CDR3 is built from 16 residues. CDR1 and CDR2 (germline): MGHRA, YSYEKL. Trimming took off 0 bases at V and 4 bases at J, with 16 bases between the two ends. CDR3 coding DNA: TGCGCCAGCAGCCAAGAACCCGCGATTGCGCGTTACGAGCAGTACTTC. Its protein is CASSQEPAIARYEQYF.

This clonotype is labeled as medium-sized (0.01 to 0.1%). This beta chain represents an off-target read in a library built for alpha chains; its size is of limited meaning. The chain uses TRBV10-3 and TRBJ2-1, with 10 positions matching TRBD2. CDR1 is ENHRY and CDR2 is SYGVKD in the germline V gene. This CDR3 contains 15 residues. After removal of 4 bases from V and 5 bases from J, the junction contained 5 bases not matched to a gene. CDR3 coding DNA: TGTGCCATCAGTGGCGGTCTAGCGGGGGACAATGAGCAGTTCTTC. Its protein is CAISGGLAGDNEQFF.

For this clonotype: With the library built for alpha chains, this beta chain is off target and its frequency is not meaningful. The chain uses TRBV12-3 or TRBV12-4 and TRBJ2-7, with a possible D match to TRBD2 (7 bases). The CDR3 has 13 amino acids. V was cut by 6 bases and J by 7 bases, with 16 bases left in between. The CDR3: CASREGGASEQYF. In DNA, the CDR3 is TGTGCCAGCAGGGAAGGGGGGGCGAGTGAGCAGTACTTC.

This clonotype was seen only once. Since the library was made to target alpha chains, this beta chain is a stray read and its abundance is not meaningful. The chain has TRBV6-1 and TRBJ2-2; D perhaps matches TRBD1 (7 bases). Germline loops: CDR1 MNHNS, CDR2 SASEGT. V dropped 7 bases and J dropped 7 bases, with 16 bases sitting between them. The CDR3 runs to 14 residues. Here the CDR3 reads CASKGAGRIGELFF. In DNA form, the CDR3 reads TGTGCCAGCAAGGGGGCAGGGAGGATCGGGGAGCTGTTTTTT.

About this clonotype: This beta chain is a stray sequence in a library constructed for alpha chains; its clone size is not meaningful. The DNA of the CDR3 is TGTGCCAGTAGGGGCCCCGGAAACAATGAGCAGTTCTTC. This gives the protein CASRGPGNNEQFF. The chain joins TRBV7-9 to TRBJ2-1, with a weak D call TRBD1 (5 bases). CDR1 is SEHNR and CDR2 is FQNEAQ in the germline V gene (reference sequence). Trimming removed 9 bases at V and 5 bases at J, with 14 bases between. The CDR3 extends over 13 amino acids.

This clonotype showed up just a few times. The library was built for alpha chains, so this beta chain is an off-target read and its size means little. The chain uses TRBV7-2 and TRBJ2-5; D is possibly TRBD1 or TRBD2 (5 bases each). The CDR3 length is 13 residues. V gave up 5 bases and J gave up 7 bases, with 14 bases separating them. Germline-derived CDR1 and CDR2 are SGHTA and FQGNSA. The CDR3 reads CASSPGRSGTQYF. Written as DNA, the CDR3 is TGTGCCAGCAGCCCGGGACGCAGCGGGACCCAGTACTTC.

This clonotype has just a few counts. This beta chain appears as a stray read in a library generated for alpha chains; its size is not informative. The chain recombines TRBV20-1 with TRBJ2-3; D tentatively reads TRBD1 or TRBD2 (5 bases each). The germline CDR1 and CDR2 sequences are DFQATT and SNEGSKA (reference sequence). This CDR3 is built from 13 residues. Trimming left V 7 bases short and J 5 bases short, with 16 bases between. The CDR3 coding sequence is TGCAGTGGCAGAGGGGCAGCCGTAGATACGCAGTATTTT. Translating it yields CSGRGAAVDTQYF.

Of note for this clonotype: This beta chain appears as a stray read in a library generated for alpha chains; its size is not informative. The chain is built from TRBV6-2 or TRBV6-3 and TRBJ2-7; no definite D call. Germline V gene sequence: CDR1 MNHEY, CDR2 SVGEGT. The CDR3 runs 13 residues. V was pared by 5 bases and J by 2 bases, with 10 bases between. The CDR3 DNA reads TGTGCCAGCAGTCTGACACCCACCTACGAGCAGTACTTC. Encoded protein: CASSLTPTYEQYF.

This clonotype is large in the sample. With the library built for alpha chains, this beta chain is off target and its frequency is not meaningful. The rearrangement joins TRBV7-9 to TRBJ1-6, with no clear D. The CDR3 is made up of 14 amino acids. Germline-derived CDR1 and CDR2 are SEHNR and FQNEAQ (reference sequence). Trimming pared 1 base from V and 10 bases from J, leaving 11 bases between. The CDR3 loop is CASSLEGNRSPLHF. In DNA form, the CDR3 reads TGTGCCAGCAGCTTAGAAGGGAATAGATCACCCCTCCACTTT.